One sample yielded the 4 T cell receptor beta chains listed below, sequenced in a study of T cell repertoires in cytomegalovirus infection. Each CDR3 protein is one row after TCRdb ran MiXCR on the reads. Among approximately 340,000 distinct CDR3 sequences listed, almost 30% were seen once. These receptors have no known antigen. The sample consisted of cultured PBMCs, taken from culture after CMV antigen stimulation. The receptors stem from a human donor in good health (CMV status not recorded). Some clones in this sample may be carry-over from other donors' samples.

The genes are TRBV11-2 and TRBJ2-7; D perhaps matches TRBD2 (5 bases). Trimming cost V 4 bases and J 7 bases, with 14 bases left between them. This CDR3 region has 13 residues. CDR1 is SGHAT, CDR2 FQNNGV, per germline. In nucleotides, the CDR3 is TGTGCCAGCAGCTCCCGGGGATCTGGTGAGCAGTACTTC. Translating it yields CASSSRGSGEQYF.

At least ten counts were recorded for this clonotype. The V gene is TRBV12-3 or TRBV12-4, the J gene TRBJ2-5; TRBD2 matches 7 bases. This CDR3 has 14 residues. Trimming took 6 bases from V and 3 from J; bases not matched to a gene: 7. Here the CDR3 DNA reads TGTGCCAGCAGGGGCGGACTAGGCAAAGAGACCCAGTACTTC. Its protein product is CASRGGLGKETQYF.

In its sample, this clonotype was seen a few times. V is TRBV6-1 and J is TRBJ2-3; tentative D call: TRBD2 (6 bases). The CDR3 sequence is 16 residues long. Trimming took 6 bases from V and 1 from J, leaving 17 bases between them. The germline gives CDR1 MNHNS, CDR2 SASEGT. As DNA, the CDR3 is TGTGCCAGCAGCCCTCCCCCGGGCGGGGGCACAGATACGCAGTATTTT. Protein sequence: CASSPPPGGGTDTQYF.

This chain connects TRBV12-3 or TRBV12-4 to TRBJ2-1; 7 bases align to TRBD1. V lost 6 bases to trimming and J lost 2 bases; unmatched junction nucleotides: 7. The CDR3 totals 15 residues. The CDR3: CASSRDSAPYNEQFF. The CDR3 nucleotides are TGTGCCAGCAGCCGGGACAGCGCCCCCTACAATGAGCAGTTCTTC.